These T cell receptor beta chains were read from a single sample in a study of cytomegalovirus exposure and HLA in healthy donors. Sequencing was performed with immunoSEQ multiplex PCR; in TCRdb, only in-frame clones are kept and a portion is missing. The sample holds roughly 250,000 clones, approximately 84% seen once. The sample taken for sequencing was PBMCs. These receptors all stem from a woman in her twenties or thirties in good health and CMV-seropositive. The CDR3 runs from the conserved cysteine through the conserved F or W. The D gene is left open where the match is weak. A row's size may be missing; if present it is once, few, many or a size class.

D gene: TRBD1
clone size: -
V gene: TRBV7-9
J gene: TRBJ2-7
CDR3 protein: CASSLEGIGTDEQYF
CDR3 DNA: TGTGCCAGCAGCTTAGAGGGCATTGGGACAGACGAGCAGTACTTC

D gene: -
clone size: -
V gene: TRBV2
J gene: TRBJ1-1
CDR3 protein: CASSPNPGAAAFF
CDR3 DNA: TGTGCCAGCAGCCCCAACCCAGGCGCTGCCGCTTTCTTT

D gene: -
clone size: -
V gene: TRBV7-9
J gene: TRBJ1-2
CDR3 protein: CASSLPRRGYTF
CDR3 DNA: TGTGCCAGCAGCTTACCGAGGCGTGGCTACACCTTC

D gene: TRBD1
clone size: -
V gene: TRBV5-1
J gene: TRBJ2-7
CDR3 protein: CASGRDRVDEQYF
CDR3 DNA: TGCGCCAGCGGACGGGACAGGGTGGACGAGCAGTACTTC

D gene: TRBD2
clone size: -
V gene: TRBV5-1
J gene: TRBJ2-2
CDR3 protein: CASASGRALPGELFF
CDR3 DNA: TGCGCCAGCGCTAGCGGGAGGGCCCTCCCAGGGGAGCTGTTTTTT

D gene: -
clone size: -
V gene: TRBV9
J gene: TRBJ2-1
CDR3 protein: CASSTGGGKNNEQFF
CDR3 DNA: TGTGCCAGCAGCACCGGCGGTGGTAAAAACAATGAGCAGTTCTTC

D gene: TRBD1
clone size: -
V gene: TRBV6-1
J gene: TRBJ1-4
CDR3 protein: CASKRTGGAGEKLFF
CDR3 DNA: TGTGCCAGCAAAAGAACAGGGGGCGCGGGTGAAAAACTGTTTTTT

D gene: -
clone size: -
V gene: TRBV7-9
J gene: TRBJ2-3
CDR3 protein: CASSLWTVNTQYF
CDR3 DNA: TGTGCCAGCAGCTTATGGACAGTAAATACGCAGTATTTT

D gene: TRBD1
clone size: -
V gene: TRBV18
J gene: TRBJ1-5
CDR3 protein: CASSPGTGDSNQPQHF
CDR3 DNA: TGTGCCAGCTCACCCGGGACAGGAGATAGCAATCAGCCCCAGCATTTT

D gene: TRBD2
clone size: -
V gene: TRBV5-4
J gene: TRBJ2-1
CDR3 protein: CASSKERTSGKIEQFF
CDR3 DNA: TGTGCCAGCAGCAAGGAGAGGACTAGCGGGAAGATTGAGCAGTTCTTC

D gene: TRBD2
clone size: -
V gene: TRBV4-1
J gene: TRBJ2-7
CDR3 protein: CASSQGPSGTSYEQYF
CDR3 DNA: TGCGCCAGCAGCCAAGGCCCCAGCGGGACCTCCTACGAGCAGTACTTC

D gene: TRBD1
clone size: -
V gene: TRBV6-1
J gene: TRBJ2-7
CDR3 protein: CASLWTGVTSYEQYF
CDR3 DNA: TGTGCCAGCCTGTGGACAGGGGTCACTTCCTACGAGCAGTACTTC

D gene: -
clone size: -
V gene: TRBV29-1
J gene: TRBJ2-7
CDR3 protein: CSVETARGSSYEQYF
CDR3 DNA: TGCAGCGTTGAAACGGCCCGAGGGAGCTCCTACGAGCAGTACTTC

D gene: -
clone size: -
V gene: TRBV6-5
J gene: TRBJ2-5
CDR3 protein: CASSYEETQYF
CDR3 DNA: TGTGCCAGCAGTTACGAGGAGACCCAGTACTTC

D gene: TRBD1
clone size: -
V gene: TRBV14
J gene: TRBJ2-7
CDR3 protein: CASSNNRGRQYF
CDR3 DNA: TGTGCCAGCAGCAATAACAGGGGCCGGCAGTACTTC

D gene: TRBD2
clone size: once
V gene: TRBV7-9
J gene: TRBJ2-7
CDR3 protein: CATGLAPYEQYF
CDR3 DNA: TGTGCCACCGGACTAGCACCCTACGAGCAGTACTTC

D gene: -
clone size: -
V gene: TRBV13
J gene: TRBJ2-1
CDR3 protein: CASSLGLRGNEQFF
CDR3 DNA: TGTGCCAGCAGCTTAGGCCTCAGGGGCAATGAGCAGTTCTTC

D gene: -
clone size: -
V gene: TRBV11-3
J gene: TRBJ2-3
CDR3 protein: CASSLQGSSTDTQYF
CDR3 DNA: TGTGCCAGCAGCTTACAGGGGTCTAGCACAGATACGCAGTATTTT

D gene: -
clone size: few
V gene: TRBV5-1
J gene: TRBJ1-2
CDR3 protein: CASSPGVNYGYTF
CDR3 DNA: TGCGCCAGCAGTCCGGGAGTCAACTATGGCTACACCTTC

D gene: TRBD1
clone size: once
V gene: TRBV14
J gene: TRBJ2-3
CDR3 protein: CASSQHRGLWTDTQYF
CDR3 DNA: TGTGCCAGCAGCCAGCACAGGGGGCTTTGGACAGATACGCAGTATTTT

D gene: -
clone size: -
V gene: TRBV28
J gene: TRBJ1-5
CDR3 protein: CASRVTADYQPQHF
CDR3 DNA: TGTGCCAGCAGGGTGACAGCAGACTATCAGCCCCAGCATTTT

D gene: -
clone size: once
V gene: TRBV2
J gene: TRBJ1-3
CDR3 protein: CASSSYRDSGNTIYF
CDR3 DNA: TGTGCCAGCAGTTCTTACAGAGACTCTGGAAACACCATATATTTT

D gene: -
clone size: -
V gene: TRBV7-2
J gene: TRBJ2-2
CDR3 protein: CASSLGGRRELFF
CDR3 DNA: TGTGCCAGCAGCTTAGGGGGCAGGAGGGAGCTGTTTTTT

D gene: -
clone size: once
V gene: TRBV19
J gene: TRBJ1-5
CDR3 protein: CASSIRAGLRVPQHF
CDR3 DNA: TGTGCCAGTAGTATTCGGGCAGGGCTCAGGGTGCCCCAGCATTTT

D gene: -
clone size: -
V gene: TRBV6-6
J gene: TRBJ1-1
CDR3 protein: CASSQAGPEAFF
CDR3 DNA: TGTGCCAGCAGCCAAGCAGGGCCTGAAGCTTTCTTT

D gene: -
clone size: -
V gene: TRBV7-9
J gene: TRBJ1-5
CDR3 protein: CASSLTLVGRGMDQPQHF
CDR3 DNA: TGTGCCAGCAGCCTGACCTTGGTTGGCAGGGGAATGGATCAGCCCCAGCATTTT

D gene: -
clone size: -
V gene: TRBV28
J gene: TRBJ1-5
CDR3 protein: CASTRGYSNQPQHF
CDR3 DNA: TGTGCCAGCACGCGGGGGTATAGCAATCAGCCCCAGCATTTT

D gene: TRBD1
clone size: -
V gene: TRBV7-9
J gene: TRBJ2-7
CDR3 protein: CASSLGGQDIFYEQYF
CDR3 DNA: TGTGCCAGCAGCTTAGGGGGACAGGATATATTCTACGAGCAGTACTTC

D gene: -
clone size: -
V gene: TRBV19
J gene: TRBJ1-3
CDR3 protein: CASSRRQSNSGNTIYF
CDR3 DNA: TGTGCCAGTAGTAGACGACAGTCCAACTCTGGAAACACCATATATTTT

D gene: TRBD2
clone size: -
V gene: TRBV7-7
J gene: TRBJ2-1
CDR3 protein: CASSPSSGYNEQFF
CDR3 DNA: TGTGCTAGCAGCCCTTCTAGCGGGTACAATGAGCAGTTCTTC

D gene: -
clone size: -
V gene: TRBV6-6
J gene: TRBJ2-7
CDR3 protein: CASSYEVQYTYEQYF
CDR3 DNA: TGTGCCAGCAGTTACGAAGTCCAGTATACCTACGAGCAGTACTTC

D gene: -
clone size: -
V gene: TRBV7-9
J gene: TRBJ1-3
CDR3 protein: CASSSVGGAPGNTIYF
CDR3 DNA: TGTGCCAGCAGCTCTGTAGGAGGGGCGCCTGGAAACACCATATATTTT

D gene: TRBD1
clone size: -
V gene: TRBV27
J gene: TRBJ1-2
CDR3 protein: CASRPGTGGAGYGYTF
CDR3 DNA: TGTGCCAGCAGACCAGGGACAGGGGGCGCGGGCTATGGCTACACCTTC

D gene: TRBD2
clone size: -
V gene: TRBV27
J gene: TRBJ2-3
CDR3 protein: CASLAGETDTQYF
CDR3 DNA: TGTGCCAGCCTAGCGGGAGAGACAGATACGCAGTATTTT

D gene: TRBD1
clone size: -
V gene: TRBV29-1
J gene: TRBJ1-5
CDR3 protein: CSVGETGGSQPQHF
CDR3 DNA: TGCAGCGTTGGTGAGACAGGGGGCTCTCAGCCCCAGCATTTT

D gene: -
clone size: -
V gene: TRBV15
J gene: TRBJ2-4
CDR3 protein: CATSRGLTGTSTYIQYF
CDR3 DNA: TGTGCCACCAGCAGAGGACTAACAGGGACCTCTACGTACATTCAGTACTTC

D gene: TRBD1
clone size: -
V gene: TRBV6-1
J gene: TRBJ2-1
CDR3 protein: CASSGDRLNEQFF
CDR3 DNA: TGTGCCAGCAGTGGGGACAGGCTCAATGAGCAGTTCTTC

D gene: TRBD2
clone size: -
V gene: TRBV27
J gene: TRBJ2-7
CDR3 protein: CASWGLATPYEQYF
CDR3 DNA: TGTGCCAGCTGGGGACTAGCGACTCCGTACGAGCAGTACTTC

D gene: -
clone size: -
V gene: TRBV13
J gene: TRBJ2-2
CDR3 protein: CASSFGRGTGELFF
CDR3 DNA: TGTGCCAGCAGCTTCGGTAGGGGCACCGGGGAGCTGTTTTTT

D gene: -
clone size: -
V gene: TRBV9
J gene: TRBJ2-7
CDR3 protein: CASSVGNRLYEQYF
CDR3 DNA: TGTGCCAGCAGCGTCGGGAACAGACTTTACGAGCAGTACTTC

D gene: -
clone size: -
V gene: TRBV5-4
J gene: TRBJ2-5
CDR3 protein: CASSLTGNQETQYF
CDR3 DNA: TGTGCCAGCAGCTTGACCGGGAACCAAGAGACCCAGTACTTC

D gene: -
clone size: -
V gene: TRBV10-3
J gene: TRBJ1-1
CDR3 protein: CATDRGGNTEAFF
CDR3 DNA: TGTGCCACTGATCGAGGAGGGAACACTGAAGCTTTCTTT

D gene: TRBD2
clone size: -
V gene: TRBV4-2
J gene: TRBJ2-5
CDR3 protein: CASSQDLASGIRETQYF
CDR3 DNA: TGTGCCAGCAGCCAAGATTTGGCTAGCGGGATTCGGGAGACCCAGTACTTC

D gene: -
clone size: -
V gene: TRBV11-3
J gene: TRBJ2-2
CDR3 protein: CASSLNTGELFF
CDR3 DNA: TGTGCCAGCAGCCTAAACACCGGGGAGCTGTTTTTT

D gene: -
clone size: -
V gene: TRBV28
J gene: TRBJ1-2
CDR3 protein: CASSYSGGRRYGYTF
CDR3 DNA: TGTGCCAGCAGTTATTCGGGGGGACGTCGGTATGGCTACACCTTC

D gene: -
clone size: -
V gene: TRBV19
J gene: TRBJ1-5
CDR3 protein: CASSTLLAQHF
CDR3 DNA: TGTGCCAGTAGTACCCTCTTAGCCCAGCATTTT

D gene: -
clone size: -
V gene: TRBV5-4
J gene: TRBJ1-1
CDR3 protein: CASSLSSFAEAFF
CDR3 DNA: TGTGCCAGCAGCTTGTCGAGTTTCGCTGAAGCTTTCTTT